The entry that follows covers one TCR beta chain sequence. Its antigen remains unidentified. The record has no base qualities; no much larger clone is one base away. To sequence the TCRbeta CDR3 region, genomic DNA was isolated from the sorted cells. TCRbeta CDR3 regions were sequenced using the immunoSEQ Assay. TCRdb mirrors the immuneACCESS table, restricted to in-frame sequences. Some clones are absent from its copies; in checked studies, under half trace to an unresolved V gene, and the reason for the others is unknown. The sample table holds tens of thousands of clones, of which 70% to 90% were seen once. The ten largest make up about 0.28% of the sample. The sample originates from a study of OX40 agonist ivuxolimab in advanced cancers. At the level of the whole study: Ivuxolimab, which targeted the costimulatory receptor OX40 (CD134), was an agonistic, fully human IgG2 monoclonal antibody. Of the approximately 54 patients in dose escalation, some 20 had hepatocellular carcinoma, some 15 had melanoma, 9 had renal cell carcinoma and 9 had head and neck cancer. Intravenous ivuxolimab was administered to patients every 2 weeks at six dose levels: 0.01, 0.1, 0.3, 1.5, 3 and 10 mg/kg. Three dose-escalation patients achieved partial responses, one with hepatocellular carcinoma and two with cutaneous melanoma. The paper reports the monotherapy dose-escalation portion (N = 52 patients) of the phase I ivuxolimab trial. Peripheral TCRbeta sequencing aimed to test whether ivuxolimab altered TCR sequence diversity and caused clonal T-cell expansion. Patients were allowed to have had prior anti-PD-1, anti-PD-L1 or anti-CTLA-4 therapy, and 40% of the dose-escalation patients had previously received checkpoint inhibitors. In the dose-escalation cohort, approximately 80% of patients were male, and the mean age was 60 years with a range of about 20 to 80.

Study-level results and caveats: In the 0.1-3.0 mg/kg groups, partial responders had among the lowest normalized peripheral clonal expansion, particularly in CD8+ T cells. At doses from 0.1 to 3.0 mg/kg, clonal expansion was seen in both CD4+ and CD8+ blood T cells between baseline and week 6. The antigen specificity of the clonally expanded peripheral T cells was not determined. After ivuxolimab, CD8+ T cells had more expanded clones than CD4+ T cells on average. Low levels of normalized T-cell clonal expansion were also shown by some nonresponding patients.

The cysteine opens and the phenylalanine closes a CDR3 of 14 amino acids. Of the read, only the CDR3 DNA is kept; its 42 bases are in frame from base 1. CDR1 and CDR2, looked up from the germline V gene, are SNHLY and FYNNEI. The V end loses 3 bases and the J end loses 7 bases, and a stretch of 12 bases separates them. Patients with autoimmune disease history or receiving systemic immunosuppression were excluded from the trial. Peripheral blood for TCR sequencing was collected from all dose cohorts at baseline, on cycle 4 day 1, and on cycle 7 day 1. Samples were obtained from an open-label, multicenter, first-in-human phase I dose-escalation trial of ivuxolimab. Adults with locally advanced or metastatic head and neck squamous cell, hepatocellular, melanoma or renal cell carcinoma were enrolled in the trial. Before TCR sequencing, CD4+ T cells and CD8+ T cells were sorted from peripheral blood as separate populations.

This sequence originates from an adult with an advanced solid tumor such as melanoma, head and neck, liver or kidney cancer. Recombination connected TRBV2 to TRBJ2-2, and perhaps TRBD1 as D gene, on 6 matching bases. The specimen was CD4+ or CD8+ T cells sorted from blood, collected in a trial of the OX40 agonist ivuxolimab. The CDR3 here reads CASSDQGGVGELFF. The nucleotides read TGTGCCAGCAGTGACCAAGGGGGTGTCGGGGAGCTGTTTTTT.